What follows are 16 T cell receptor beta chains derived from one specimen sequenced in a study of T cell changes during pregnancy in multiple sclerosis. The protocol was immunoSEQ multiplex PCR, while the TCRdb copy is restricted to in-frame clones and leaves out a portion. The profile shows about 48,000 clones, 92% of them singletons. Sequences were derived from CD4+ T cells from peripheral blood mononuclear cells, sampled in the second trimester of pregnancy. All receptors derive from a female donor in good health, enrolled as a control in a pregnancy study.

This chain uses TRBV12-5 with TRBJ2-6; D is possibly TRBD2 (5 bases). This CDR3 has 17 residues. V dropped 0 bases and J dropped 3 bases, with 12 bases sitting between them. Germline V gives CDR1 LGHNT, CDR2 FRNRAP. The CDR3 bases are TGTGCTAGTGGTTTGGTCGGGAACAGTTTTGGGGCCAACGTCCTGACTTTC. Translating gives CASGLVGNSFGANVLTF.

The gene calls are TRBV1 and TRBJ1-4; no check of the table's D call, TRBD1, against the DNA was made. TRBV1 is noted as a pseudogene. The CDR3 sequence is 18 residues long. In DNA form, the CDR3 reads TGCACCAGCAGCCAAGGTTATAATGGGACAGGGGGCAATGAAAAACTGTTTTTT. Protein product: CTSSQGYNGTGGNEKLFF.

The chain recombines TRBV6-5 with TRBJ2-5, with D perhaps TRBD2 (7 bases). Looked up from germline, CDR1 is MNHEY and CDR2 is SVGAGI. The CDR3 consists of 15 residues. The V end was cut by 6 bases, the J end by 0 bases, with 14 bases between. DNA for the CDR3: TGTGCCAGCAGGGGTCGGGGGGCCCACCAAGAGACCCAGTACTTC. Protein product: CASRGRGAHQETQYF.

This rearrangement joins TRBV30 to TRBJ2-5; 7 positions match TRBD1. CDR1 is GTSNPN and CDR2 is SVGIG in the germline V gene (reference sequence). V lost 3 bases and J lost 3; bases outside the gene matches: 4. The CDR3 covers 13 residues. The CDR3: CAWSRGGKETQYF. The CDR3 DNA sequence: TGTGCCTGGAGCAGAGGGGGCAAAGAGACCCAGTACTTC.

The chain carries TRBV5-1 and TRBJ2-1; TRBD2 aligns across 9 bases. The germline V gene has CDR1 SGHRS and CDR2 YFSETQ. The CDR3 covers 16 residues. The J segment lost 9 bases and the V segment lost 4 bases, leaving 14 bases of the junction unmatched. CDR3 protein: CASSGTSLFPGGEQFF. As DNA, the CDR3 is TGCGCCAGCAGCGGGACTAGCCTTTTCCCAGGGGGTGAGCAGTTCTTC. The full variable domain, rest sourced from reference TRBV5-1 and TRBJ2-1, is KAGVTQTPRYLIKTRGQQVTLSCSPISGHRSVSWYQQTPGQGLQFLFEYFSETQRNKGNFPGRFSGRQFSNSRSEMNVSTLELGDSALYLCASSGTSLFPGGEQFFGPGTRLTVL.

The chain links TRBV19 to TRBJ1-5, with 7 bases aligning to TRBD1. There are 17 residues in the CDR3. Trimming removed 2 bases from V and 5 bases from J; junction bases left unmatched: 12. CDR1 LNHDA and CDR2 SQIVND come from the germline V gene (reference sequence). The CDR3 nucleotides read TGTGCCAGTAGTATAAAGAAACCGGGACAGATTCATCAGCCCCAGCATTTT. Translation: CASSIKKPGQIHQPQHF. Complete variable domain (other parts from reference TRBV19 and TRBJ1-5): DGGITQSPKYLFRKEGQNVTLSCEQNLNHDAMYWYRQDPGQGLRLIYYSQIVNDFQKGDIAEGYSVSREKKESFPLTVTSAQKNPTAFYLCASSIKKPGQIHQPQHFGDGTRLSIL.

V gene TRBV5-4 combines with J gene TRBJ2-5; D might be TRBD2 (7 bases). V was trimmed by 4 bases and J by 5 bases, leaving 18 bases between them. The CDR3 is made up of 15 amino acids. Germline V gives CDR1 SGHNT, CDR2 YYREEE (reference sequence). The CDR3 protein is CASSHSGGRRETQYF. In nucleotides, the CDR3 is TGTGCCAGCAGCCATTCCGGGGGGCGTCGGGAGACCCAGTACTTC.

The CDR3 DNA follows: TGTGCCAGCATCTGGACAGGGAGGAATGAGCAGTTCTTC. Translating gives CASIWTGRNEQFF. V usage is TRBV6-1 and J usage is TRBJ2-1; 8 bases are shared with TRBD1. With 7 bases clipped from V and 7 bases from J, the junction kept 6 bases outside the gene matches. The CDR3 is made up of 13 amino acids. Germline-derived CDR1 and CDR2 are MNHNS and SASEGT.

This clone was found a few times. The chain is built from TRBV20-1 and TRBJ1-1; 8 bases fit TRBD1. V was clipped by 6 bases and J by 7 bases; unmatched bases: 4. Per germline, CDR1 DFQATT and CDR2 SNEGSKA (reference sequence). CDR3 length equals 11 residues. In DNA, the CDR3 is TGCAGTGCGATGGACAGGGTTGAAGCTTTCTTT. This gives the protein CSAMDRVEAFF.

This clone appeared a single time. V usage is TRBV6-5 and J usage is TRBJ2-2; D is possibly TRBD1 (5 bases). Germline V gene sequence: CDR1 MNHEY, CDR2 SVGAGI. This CDR3 region has 15 residues. Trimming took 6 bases from V and 7 from J, leaving 18 bases between them. CDR3 sequence (DNA): TGTGCCAGCAGGGTCGATGGCAGGGATGTCGGGGAGCTGTTTTTT. It yields the protein CASRVDGRDVGELFF.

This clone was recorded only once. The J gene is TRBJ2-5, the V gene TRBV10-2; D remains unclear. There are 12 residues in the CDR3. The germline V gene encodes CDR1 WSHSY and CDR2 SAAADI. V gave up 0 bases and J gave up 4 bases, with 3 bases separating them. CDR3 DNA sequence: TGCGCCAGCAGTGAGTCGGCAGAGACCCAGTACTTC. Translating it yields CASSESAETQYF.

The rearrangement joins TRBV6-5 to TRBJ2-7; a weak D match, TRBD1 (6 bases). Per the germline V gene, CDR1 is MNHEY and CDR2 is SVGAGI. Trimming stripped 5 bases from V and 3 bases from J, with 14 bases between. CDR3 length: 14 amino acids. CDR3 nucleotides: TGTGCCAGCAGTGACCGAGACAGGTACTACGAGCAGTACTTC. The encoded protein is CASSDRDRYYEQYF.

J is TRBJ2-1 and V is TRBV6-6; 10 bases are shared with TRBD2. CDR1 and CDR2 (germline): MNHNY, SVGAGI (reference sequence). Losses at the gene ends were 4 bases for V and 8 bases for J; bases not matched to a gene: 11. CDR3 size: 16 residues. The DNA for the CDR3 is TGTGCCAGCAGTTGGAGGGGGAGCGGGGGGGGCCATGAGCAGTTCTTC. Its protein product is CASSWRGSGGGHEQFF.

V and J are TRBV6-1 and TRBJ1-1; perhaps TRBD1 as D (6 bases). CDR3 length equals 14 residues. V lost 6 bases and J lost 6, with 17 bases in between. Germline V gene sequence: CDR1 MNHNS, CDR2 SASEGT. The CDR3 bases are TGTGCCAGCAGGCCGCCGGGACACGGAGCTGAAGCTTTCTTT. It codes for CASRPPGHGAEAFF.

This clone has just one count. The genes are TRBV7-2 and TRBJ2-3, with TRBD2 matching over 10 bases. Germline lookup yields CDR1 SGHTA and CDR2 FQGNSA. V gave up 4 bases and J gave up 2 bases; unmatched junction bases: 3. The CDR3 totals 15 residues. The CDR3 DNA reads as TGTGCCAGCAGCTGGGGACTAGCGCCCACAGATACGCAGTATTTT. Translating it yields CASSWGLAPTDTQYF.

V usage is TRBV27 and J usage is TRBJ2-4; TRBD2 matches 9 bases. The CDR3 covers 19 residues. Germline assignment: CDR1 MNHEY and CDR2 SMNVEV (reference sequence). V was pared by 4 bases and J by 1 base, with 14 bases of the junction left unmatched. The CDR3 sequence is CASSSLGGRASVAKNIQYF. The CDR3, as DNA: TGTGCCAGCAGTTCCCTTGGCGGGAGGGCCTCGGTGGCCAAAAACATTCAGTACTTC.